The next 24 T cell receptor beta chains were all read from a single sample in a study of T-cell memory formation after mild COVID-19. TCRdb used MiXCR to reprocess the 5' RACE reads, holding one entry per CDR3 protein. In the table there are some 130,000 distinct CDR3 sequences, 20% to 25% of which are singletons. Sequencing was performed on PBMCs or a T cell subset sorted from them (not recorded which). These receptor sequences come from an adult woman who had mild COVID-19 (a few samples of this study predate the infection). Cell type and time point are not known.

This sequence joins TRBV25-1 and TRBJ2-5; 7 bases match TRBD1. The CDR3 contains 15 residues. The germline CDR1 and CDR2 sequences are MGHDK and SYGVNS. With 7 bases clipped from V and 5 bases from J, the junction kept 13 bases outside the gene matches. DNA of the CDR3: TGTGCCAGCACCATCTGGACAGGCCTCTCCGAGACCCAGTACTTC. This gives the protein CASTIWTGLSETQYF.

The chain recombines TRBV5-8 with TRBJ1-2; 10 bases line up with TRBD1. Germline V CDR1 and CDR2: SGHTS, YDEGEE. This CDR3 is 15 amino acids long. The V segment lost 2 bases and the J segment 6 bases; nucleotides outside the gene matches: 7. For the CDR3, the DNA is TGTGCCAGCAGCTTAACGACAGGGGGCCGCCATGGCTACACCTTC. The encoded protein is CASSLTTGGRHGYTF.

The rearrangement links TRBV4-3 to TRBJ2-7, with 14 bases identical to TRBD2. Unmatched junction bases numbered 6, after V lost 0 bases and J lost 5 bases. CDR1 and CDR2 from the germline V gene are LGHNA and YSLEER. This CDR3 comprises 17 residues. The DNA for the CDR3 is TGCGCCAGCAGCCAAGAAAGGGGACTAGCGGGAGTAAACGAGCAGTACTTC. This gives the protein CASSQERGLAGVNEQYF.

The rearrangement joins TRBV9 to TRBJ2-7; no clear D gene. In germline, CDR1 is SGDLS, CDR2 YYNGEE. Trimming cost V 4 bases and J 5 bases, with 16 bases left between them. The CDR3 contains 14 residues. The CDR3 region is CASSILSQSHEQYF. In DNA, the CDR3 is TGTGCCAGCAGCATCCTGAGCCAAAGCCACGAGCAGTACTTC.

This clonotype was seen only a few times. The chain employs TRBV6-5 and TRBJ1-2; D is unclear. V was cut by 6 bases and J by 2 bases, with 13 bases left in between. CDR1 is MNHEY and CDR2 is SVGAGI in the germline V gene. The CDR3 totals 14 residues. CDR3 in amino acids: CASSPAYRNYGYTF. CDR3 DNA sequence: TGTGCCAGCAGCCCCGCCTATCGAAACTATGGCTACACCTTC.

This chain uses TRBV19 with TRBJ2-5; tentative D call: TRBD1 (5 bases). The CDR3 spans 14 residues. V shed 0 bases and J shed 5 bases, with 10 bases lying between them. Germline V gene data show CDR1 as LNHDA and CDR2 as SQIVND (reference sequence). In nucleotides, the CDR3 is TGTGCCAGTAGTATAGACGCAGGGTTGGAGACCCAGTACTTC. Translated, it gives CASSIDAGLETQYF.

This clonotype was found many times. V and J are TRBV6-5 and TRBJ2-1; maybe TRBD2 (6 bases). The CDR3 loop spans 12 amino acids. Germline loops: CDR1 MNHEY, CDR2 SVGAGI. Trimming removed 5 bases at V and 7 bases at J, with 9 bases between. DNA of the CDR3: TGTGCCAGCAGTCCGGAGGGGAATGAGCAGTTCTTC. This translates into CASSPEGNEQFF.

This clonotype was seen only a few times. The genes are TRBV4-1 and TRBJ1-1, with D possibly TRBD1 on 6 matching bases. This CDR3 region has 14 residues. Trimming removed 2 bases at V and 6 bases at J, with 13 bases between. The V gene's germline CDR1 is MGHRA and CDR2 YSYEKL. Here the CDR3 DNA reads TGCGCCAGCAGCCAATTACCAGGGGCGGCTGAAGCTTTCTTT. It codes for CASSQLPGAAEAFF.

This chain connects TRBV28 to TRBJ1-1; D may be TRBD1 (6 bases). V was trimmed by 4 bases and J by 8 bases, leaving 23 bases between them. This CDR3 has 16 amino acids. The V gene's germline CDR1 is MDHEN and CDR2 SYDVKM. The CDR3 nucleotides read TGTGCCAGCAGTTCCTCGTCCCGGGACATCGGTCACGAAGCTTTCTTT. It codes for CASSSSSRDIGHEAFF. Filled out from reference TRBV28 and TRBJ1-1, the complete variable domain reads DVKVTQSSRYLVKRTGEKVFLECVQDMDHENMFWYRQDPGLGLRLIYFSYDVKMKEKGDIPEGYSVSREKKERFSLILESASTNQTSMYLCASSSSSRDIGHEAFFGQGTRLTVV.

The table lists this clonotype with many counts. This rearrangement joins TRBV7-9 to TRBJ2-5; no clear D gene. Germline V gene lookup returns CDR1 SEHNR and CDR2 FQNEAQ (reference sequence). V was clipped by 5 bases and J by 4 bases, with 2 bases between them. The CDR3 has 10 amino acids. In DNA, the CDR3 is TGTGCCAGCAGCGCAGAGACCCAGTACTTC. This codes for CASSAETQYF.

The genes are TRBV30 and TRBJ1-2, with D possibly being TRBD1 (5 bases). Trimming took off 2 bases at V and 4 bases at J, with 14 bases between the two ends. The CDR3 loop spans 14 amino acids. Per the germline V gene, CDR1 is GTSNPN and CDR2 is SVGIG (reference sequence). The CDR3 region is CAWSTGERFYGYTF. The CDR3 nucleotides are TGTGCCTGGAGTACGGGGGAAAGGTTCTATGGCTACACCTTC.

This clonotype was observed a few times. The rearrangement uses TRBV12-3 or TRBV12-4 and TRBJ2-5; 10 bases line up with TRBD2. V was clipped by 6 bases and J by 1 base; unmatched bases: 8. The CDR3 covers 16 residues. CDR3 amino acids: CASSSSAGGPQETQYF. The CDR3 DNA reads TGTGCCAGCAGCTCCTCAGCGGGAGGGCCCCAAGAGACCCAGTACTTC.

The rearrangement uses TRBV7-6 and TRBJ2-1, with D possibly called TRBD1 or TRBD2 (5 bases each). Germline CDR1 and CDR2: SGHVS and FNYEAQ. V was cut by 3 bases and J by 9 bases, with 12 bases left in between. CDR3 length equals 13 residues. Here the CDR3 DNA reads TGTGCCAGCAGCTTGGGGGAGTGGGGTGAGCAGTTCTTC. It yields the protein CASSLGEWGEQFF.

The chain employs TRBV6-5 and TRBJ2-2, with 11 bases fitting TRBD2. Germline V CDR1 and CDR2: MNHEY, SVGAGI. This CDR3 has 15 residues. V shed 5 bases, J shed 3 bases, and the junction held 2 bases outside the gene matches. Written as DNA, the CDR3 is TGTGCCAGCAGTCTAGCGGGGGGTTACACCGGGGAGCTGTTTTTT. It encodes CASSLAGGYTGELFF.

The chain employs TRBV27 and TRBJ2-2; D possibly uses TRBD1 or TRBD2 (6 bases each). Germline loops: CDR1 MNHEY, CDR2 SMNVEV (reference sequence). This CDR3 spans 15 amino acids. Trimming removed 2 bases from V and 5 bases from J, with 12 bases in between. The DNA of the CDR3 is TGTGCCAGCAGTTTAATTTCGGGGGCGACCGGGGAGCTGTTTTTT. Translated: CASSLISGATGELFF.

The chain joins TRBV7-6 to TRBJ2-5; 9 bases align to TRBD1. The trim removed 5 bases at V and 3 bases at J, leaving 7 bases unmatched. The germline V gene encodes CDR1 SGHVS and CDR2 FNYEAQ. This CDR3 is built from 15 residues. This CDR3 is CASSTPGQGKETQYF. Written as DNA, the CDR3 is TGTGCCAGCAGCACGCCGGGACAGGGTAAAGAGACCCAGTACTTC.

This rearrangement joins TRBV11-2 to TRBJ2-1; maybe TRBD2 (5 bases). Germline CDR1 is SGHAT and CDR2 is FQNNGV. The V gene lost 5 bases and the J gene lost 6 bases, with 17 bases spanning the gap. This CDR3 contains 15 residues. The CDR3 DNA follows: TGTGCCAGCAGCCCTACTAGATCCGTATCCAATGAGCAGTTCTTC. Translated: CASSPTRSVSNEQFF.

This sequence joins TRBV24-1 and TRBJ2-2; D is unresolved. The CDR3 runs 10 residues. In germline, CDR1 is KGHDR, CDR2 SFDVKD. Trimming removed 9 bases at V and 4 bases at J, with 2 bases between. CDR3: CATATGELFF. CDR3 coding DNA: TGTGCCACCGCCACCGGGGAGCTGTTTTTT.

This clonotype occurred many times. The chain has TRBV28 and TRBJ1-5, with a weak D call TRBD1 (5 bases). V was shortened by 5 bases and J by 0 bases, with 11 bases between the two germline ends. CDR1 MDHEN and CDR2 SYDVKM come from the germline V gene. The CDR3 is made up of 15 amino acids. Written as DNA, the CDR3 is TGTGCCAGCAGTCTATATAGGGGTAGCAATCAGCCCCAGCATTTT. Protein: CASSLYRGSNQPQHF.

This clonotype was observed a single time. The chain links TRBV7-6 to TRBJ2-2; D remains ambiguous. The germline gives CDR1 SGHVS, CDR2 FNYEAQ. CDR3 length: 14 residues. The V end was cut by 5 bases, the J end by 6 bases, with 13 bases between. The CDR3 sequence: CASSPPGRPGELFF. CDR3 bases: TGTGCCAGCAGCCCCCCCGGCAGGCCCGGGGAGCTGTTTTTT.

The CDR3, as DNA: TGTGCCACCAGTGTAGGGGTTCCGGAGACCCAGTACTTC. Protein sequence: CATSVGVPETQYF. The chain has TRBV24-1 and TRBJ2-5; TRBD1 might be the D (5 bases). Per the germline V gene, CDR1 is KGHDR and CDR2 is SFDVKD. Between the trimmed V and J ends, which lost 5 bases and 5 bases, there was a span of 11 bases. This CDR3 is built from 13 residues.

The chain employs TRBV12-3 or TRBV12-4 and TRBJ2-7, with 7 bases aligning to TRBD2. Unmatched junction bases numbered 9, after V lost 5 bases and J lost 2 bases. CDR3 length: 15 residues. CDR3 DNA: TGTGCCAGCAGTCCCTGGGGGGGGGAAACCTACGAGCAGTACTTC. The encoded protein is CASSPWGGETYEQYF.

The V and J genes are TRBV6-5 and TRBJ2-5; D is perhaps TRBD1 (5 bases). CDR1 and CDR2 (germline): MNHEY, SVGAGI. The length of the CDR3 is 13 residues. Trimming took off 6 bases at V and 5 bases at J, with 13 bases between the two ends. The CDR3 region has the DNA TGTGCCAGCAGCTCAGGGTTGTGGGAGACCCAGTACTTC. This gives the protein CASSSGLWETQYF.

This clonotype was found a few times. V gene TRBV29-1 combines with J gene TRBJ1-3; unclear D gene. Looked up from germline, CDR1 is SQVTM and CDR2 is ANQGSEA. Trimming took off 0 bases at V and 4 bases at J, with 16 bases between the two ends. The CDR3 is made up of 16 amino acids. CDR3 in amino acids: CSVEDYASSGGNTIYF. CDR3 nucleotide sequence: TGCAGCGTTGAAGATTATGCCAGTTCGGGAGGAAACACCATATATTTT.